This T cell receptor beta chain is from a study of T cells of healthy individuals. From the 5' RACE reads, TCRdb called clonotypes with MiXCR, one entry per CDR3 protein. The sample includes 60,000 to 75,000 distinct CDR3 sequences, roughly 15% of them seen just once. V lost 3 bases to trimming and J lost 8 bases; unmatched junction nucleotides: 12. Germline V gene lookup returns CDR1 MGHDK and CDR2 SYGVNS. CDR3 length: 16 residues. This TCR came from a human donor in good health. V gene TRBV25-1 combines with J gene TRBJ1-1, with 10 nucleotides matching TRBD1. The CDR3 loop reads CASSELDRGGLGEAFF. The CDR3 bases are TGTGCCAGCAGTGAGCTGGACAGGGGGGGGTTAGGGGAAGCTTTCTTT.